This T cell receptor beta chain originates from a study of tumor and adjacent non-tumor tissue in lung cancer. Study-level results: In normal lung, the top 100 clones were significantly more dominant than in tumor. Tumor TCR diversity, when higher, was linked to shorter survival.

Looked up from germline, CDR1 is LGHNA and CDR2 is YSLEER. The CDR3 extends over 16 amino acids. The template was RNA from unsorted bulk tissue. Three rounds of nested PCR, following a modified ARM-PCR protocol, produced the TCRbeta library. TCRdb ran MiXCR on the multiplex PCR reads and lists one entry per CDR3 protein. The repertoire consists of 85,000 to 100,000 distinct CDR3 sequences, with approximately 70% occurring once and the leading ten covering around 20%. In regard to this clonotype: Its antigen is unidentified. Germline and junction disagree at one end, which may indicate a read error.

The clonotype comes from a man between 60 and 75 years old with non-small cell lung cancer. Sequencing was carried out using lung tumor tissue. The chain uses TRBV4-3 and TRBJ2-7, with TRBD1 identical over 8 bases. CDR3 loop: CAGSQDKGRGLSEHYF. In DNA form, the CDR3 reads TGCGCCGGCAGCCAAGATAAGGGCAGGGGGCTTTCCGAGCATTACTTC.